These 24 T cell receptor beta chains were sequenced from one sample in a study of cytomegalovirus exposure and HLA in healthy donors. Researchers ran the PCR with 60 Vbeta and 13 Jbeta primers. Data came from immunoSEQ multiplex PCR; TCRdb stores just in-frame clones and leaves some out. This table has approximately 95,000 clones, around 72% appearing once. The sequencing sample was made of PBMCs. The receptor set was obtained from a man in his late teens or twenties in good health and CMV-seropositive.

The rearrangement uses TRBV7-9 and TRBJ1-5; the D is unclear. Trimming removed 5 bases at V and 3 bases at J, with 11 bases between. There are 14 residues in the CDR3. Germline CDR1 is SEHNR and CDR2 is FQNEAQ (reference sequence). CDR3 amino acids: CASSPLEVNQPQHF. CDR3 in DNA: TGTGCCAGCAGCCCGCTCGAGGTCAATCAGCCCCAGCATTTT.

The chain has TRBV2 and TRBJ1-2, with D possibly matching TRBD1 (5 bases). Germline loops: CDR1 SNHLY, CDR2 FYNNEI. The V end lost 4 bases, the J end lost 5 bases, and 17 bases lay between the germline ends. The CDR3 contains 15 residues. This chain's CDR3 is CASSVYRLVGYGYTF. CDR3 DNA sequence: TGTGCCAGCAGTGTTTACAGGCTCGTCGGGTATGGCTACACCTTC.

The rearrangement links TRBV28 to TRBJ1-6, with 11 bases aligning to TRBD1. This CDR3 region has 15 residues. In germline, CDR1 is MDHEN, CDR2 SYDVKM. J lost 9 bases, V lost 5 bases, and 6 bases had no gene match. CDR3 loop: CASSPRGQGVSPLHF. The CDR3 DNA reads TGTGCCAGCAGTCCGCGGGGACAGGGGGTTTCACCCCTCCACTTT.

The rearrangement uses TRBV6-5 and TRBJ1-6; maybe TRBD1 (5 bases). Germline V gene data show CDR1 as MNHEY and CDR2 as SVGAGI. Deletions cut 2 bases from V and 10 bases from J, with 9 bases between. The CDR3 extends over 13 amino acids. The CDR3 reads CASSYAGVSPLHF. CDR3 DNA sequence: TGTGCCAGCAGTTACGCGGGGGTATCACCCCTCCACTTT.

J is TRBJ1-3 and V is TRBV7-2; D not resolved. Germline V gene sequence: CDR1 SGHTA, CDR2 FQGNSA. V lost 4 bases to trimming and J lost 0 bases, with 13 bases between them. This CDR3 is built from 16 residues. CDR3 in DNA: TGTGCCAGCAGCTCCTACTCGACTTACTCTGGAAACACCATATATTTT. Translation gives CASSSYSTYSGNTIYF.

This clone was detected only once. The rearrangement joins TRBV27 to TRBJ2-3; the match to TRBD2 covers 8 bases. Trimming removed 7 bases from V and 3 bases from J; junction bases left unmatched: 15. The CDR3 extends over 17 amino acids. Per germline, CDR1 MNHEY and CDR2 SMNVEV (reference sequence). CDR3 bases: TGTGCCAGCACCTTGATCGCCCGCGGGGGGCTGACAGATACGCAGTATTTT. Amino acid sequence: CASTLIARGGLTDTQYF.

The chain links TRBV5-4 to TRBJ2-3; 7 nucleotides match TRBD2. CDR1 and CDR2 from the germline V gene are SGHNT and YYREEE (reference sequence). V was clipped by 4 bases and J by 4 bases; unmatched bases: 18. The CDR3 consists of 18 residues. The CDR3 protein is CASSPDGGSPPVADTQYF. The CDR3 DNA follows: TGTGCCAGCAGCCCCGACGGGGGGTCACCACCGGTCGCAGATACGCAGTATTTT.

In this sample, this clone turned up a few times. The rearrangement joins TRBV6-5 to TRBJ1-5; maybe TRBD1 (6 bases). Germline CDR1 is MNHEY and CDR2 is SVGAGI. The V gene lost 6 bases and the J gene lost 5 bases, with 14 bases spanning the gap. The CDR3 extends over 14 amino acids. CDR3 nucleotides: TGTGCCAGCAGCCCCTGGGACATCGATCAGCCCCAGCATTTT. This codes for CASSPWDIDQPQHF.

The CDR3 coding sequence is TGTGCCAGCAGCTTCGGGTCAGGGGCCGTTAACTATGGCTACACCTTC. Amino acids: CASSFGSGAVNYGYTF. The chain employs TRBV7-9 and TRBJ1-2; perhaps TRBD1 as D (6 bases). This CDR3 contains 16 residues. CDR1 is SEHNR and CDR2 is FQNEAQ in the germline V gene (reference sequence). The V and J ends lost 3 bases and 1 base respectively, with 15 bases between them.

This chain connects TRBV5-4 to TRBJ2-1; 11 bases fit TRBD2. Germline-derived CDR1 and CDR2 are SGHNT and YYREEE (reference sequence). This CDR3 region has 15 residues. V shed 0 bases, J shed 7 bases, and the junction held 3 bases outside the gene matches. The CDR3 DNA follows: TGTGCCAGCAGCTTGGTGACTAGCGGGGAAAATGAGCAGTTCTTC. As protein: CASSLVTSGENEQFF.

The rearrangement uses TRBV19 and TRBJ2-3; 9 nucleotides align to TRBD1. The CDR3 sequence is 18 residues long. V shed 5 bases, J shed 0 bases, and the junction held 12 bases outside the gene matches. Germline-derived CDR1 and CDR2 are LNHDA and SQIVND (reference sequence). CDR3 sequence reads: CASSGWDRVGASTDTQYF. CDR3 DNA sequence: TGTGCCAGTAGTGGATGGGACAGGGTCGGTGCTAGCACAGATACGCAGTATTTT.

The chain is built from TRBV4-2 and TRBJ2-1; D gene unclear. The germline CDR1 and CDR2 sequences are LGHNA and YNFKEQ. The CDR3 is 16 amino acids. Trimming stripped 3 bases from V and 8 bases from J, with 20 bases between. CDR3 in DNA: TGTGCCAGCAGCCATCCCGAAACGACATTGACGGATGAGCAGTTCTTC. Translated, it gives CASSHPETTLTDEQFF.

V and J are TRBV2 and TRBJ1-6; no clear D. CDR3 size: 15 residues. The V gene's germline CDR1 is SNHLY and CDR2 FYNNEI. V dropped 6 bases and J dropped 2 bases, with 11 bases sitting between them. The DNA for the CDR3 is TGTGCCAGCAGGGACTACAGAACCTATAATTCACCCCTCCACTTT. Residues: CASRDYRTYNSPLHF.

This chain's CDR3 is CASSRDRSYEQYF. The CDR3 nucleotides are TGTGCCAGCAGTAGAGACAGGTCCTACGAGCAGTACTTC. This rearrangement joins TRBV6-5 to TRBJ2-7, with D possibly TRBD1 on 6 matching bases. This CDR3 has 13 residues. Germline lookup yields CDR1 MNHEY and CDR2 SVGAGI. Trimming stripped 5 bases from V and 1 base from J, with 9 bases between.

The V and J genes are TRBV7-9 and TRBJ1-1, with a possible D match to TRBD1 (5 bases). The V end was cut by 4 bases, the J end by 0 bases, with 12 bases between. The germline V gene has CDR1 SEHNR and CDR2 FQNEAQ (reference sequence). The CDR3 is 15 residues long. Here the CDR3 reads CASSYPTDMNTEAFF. The CDR3 DNA is TGTGCCAGCAGCTACCCGACAGACATGAACACTGAAGCTTTCTTT.

The rearrangement uses TRBV7-9 and TRBJ2-3; TRBD2 matches at 7 bases. V gave up 5 bases and J gave up 2 bases; unmatched junction bases: 7. Germline V gene lookup returns CDR1 SEHNR and CDR2 FQNEAQ (reference sequence). The CDR3 covers 15 residues. The CDR3, as DNA: TGTGCCAGCAGCCCAACGGGGGGTCACACAGATACGCAGTATTTT. Residues: CASSPTGGHTDTQYF.

The chain is built from TRBV13 and TRBJ2-7, with 9 bases that match TRBD1. Looked up from germline, CDR1 is PRHDT and CDR2 is FYEKMQ (reference sequence). The CDR3 extends over 16 amino acids. Germline trimming cut 2 bases from V and 0 bases from J; bases unmatched to any gene: 5. This CDR3 is CASSLLGTGPSYEQYF. In DNA, the CDR3 is TGTGCCAGCAGCTTATTGGGGACAGGGCCCTCCTACGAGCAGTACTTC.

The chain has TRBV7-9 and TRBJ1-1; 7 bases line up with TRBD1. This CDR3 spans 15 amino acids. Unmatched junction bases numbered 11, after V lost 5 bases and J lost 5 bases. The V gene's germline CDR1 is SEHNR and CDR2 FQNEAQ (reference sequence). CDR3 residues: CASSIEQGSLTEAFF. CDR3 DNA sequence: TGTGCCAGCAGCATAGAACAGGGGTCTCTGACTGAAGCTTTCTTT.

The chain couples TRBV5-4 to TRBJ2-5; 7 bases are a match to TRBD2. With 5 bases clipped from V and 0 bases from J, the junction kept 10 bases outside the gene matches. This CDR3 comprises 16 residues. Germline values: CDR1 SGHNT, CDR2 YYREEE (reference sequence). DNA for the CDR3: TGTGCCAGCAGGCGTCGGGGCGGGGGTTACCAAGAGACCCAGTACTTC. Its protein is CASRRRGGGYQETQYF.

The table lists this clone with a count of one. The chain is built from TRBV13 and TRBJ2-7; TRBD1 agrees at 8 bases. CDR1 PRHDT and CDR2 FYEKMQ come from the germline V gene (reference sequence). The CDR3 runs to 14 residues. Trimming took 5 bases from V and 4 from J; bases not matched to a gene: 7. The CDR3 is CASSLGQGRYEQYF. CDR3 DNA sequence: TGTGCCAGCAGCCTCGGACAGGGTCGATACGAGCAGTACTTC.

The chain uses TRBV19 and TRBJ1-1; D is unresolved. The germline V gene encodes CDR1 LNHDA and CDR2 SQIVND (reference sequence). The ends were cut back, 4 bases at V and 0 bases at J, with 12 bases in the middle. CDR3 length equals 15 residues. The DNA for the CDR3 is TGTGCCAGTAGTACCGGCGGGTCAATGAACACTGAAGCTTTCTTT. This gives the protein CASSTGGSMNTEAFF.

The CDR3 DNA reads TGTGCCAGCAGCTTATGGGGGGTAGGACCCAACGTCCTGACTTTC. Amino acids: CASSLWGVGPNVLTF. The V gene is TRBV7-3, the J gene TRBJ2-6; D may be TRBD2 (6 bases). The CDR3 runs to 15 residues. V was clipped by 2 bases and J by 8 bases, with 13 bases between them. Germline V CDR1 and CDR2: SGHTA, FQGTGA.

The V call is TRBV6-5, the J call TRBJ2-5; the D is unclear. Germline values: CDR1 MNHEY, CDR2 SVGAGI. The CDR3 has 15 amino acids. Trimming pared 2 bases from V and 3 bases from J, leaving 13 bases between. CDR3 region: CASSYGFEEKETQYF. DNA of the CDR3: TGTGCCAGCAGTTACGGATTCGAGGAGAAAGAGACCCAGTACTTC.

The chain has TRBV18 and TRBJ2-5; 7 bases fit TRBD1. CDR3 length equals 17 residues. Trimming cost V 0 bases and J 5 bases; bases outside gene matches: 12. Germline V gene lookup returns CDR1 KGHSH and CDR2 LQKENI. CDR3 in DNA: TGTGCCAGCTCACCACCGACAGATAGGGGGCGAGGGGAGACCCAGTACTTC. Its translation: CASSPPTDRGRGETQYF.